The entry below describes one TCR beta chain. Its antigen is not identified. This record belongs to a study of OX40 agonist ivuxolimab in advanced cancers. At the level of the study: Ivuxolimab, an agonistic anti-OX40 (CD134) antibody, was given to patients. Having had anti-PD-1, anti-PD-L1 or anti-CTLA-4 therapy before was allowed, and about 42% had some. Study conclusions and caveats: No antigen was identified for the clonally expanded peripheral T cells.

Clones were read by immunoSEQ multiplex PCR, and TCRdb kept only the in-frame ones, dropping some. Of approximately 66,000 clones in the sample, approximately 83% were seen once. The sequencing here drew on CD4+ or CD8+ T cells sorted from blood, taken in a trial of the OX40 agonist ivuxolimab. The sequence derives from an adult with an advanced solid tumor such as melanoma, head and neck, liver or kidney cancer.

CDR3 region: CASSPTTGSSYEQYF. Here the CDR3 DNA reads TGTGCCAGCAGCCCCACCACCGGGAGCTCCTACGAGCAGTACTTC. This sequence joins TRBV7-6 and TRBJ2-7; maybe TRBD2 (6 bases). V lost 5 bases and J 0 bases, leaving 14 bases between the germline ends. The germline V gene has CDR1 SGHVS and CDR2 FNYEAQ. This CDR3 is built from 15 residues.